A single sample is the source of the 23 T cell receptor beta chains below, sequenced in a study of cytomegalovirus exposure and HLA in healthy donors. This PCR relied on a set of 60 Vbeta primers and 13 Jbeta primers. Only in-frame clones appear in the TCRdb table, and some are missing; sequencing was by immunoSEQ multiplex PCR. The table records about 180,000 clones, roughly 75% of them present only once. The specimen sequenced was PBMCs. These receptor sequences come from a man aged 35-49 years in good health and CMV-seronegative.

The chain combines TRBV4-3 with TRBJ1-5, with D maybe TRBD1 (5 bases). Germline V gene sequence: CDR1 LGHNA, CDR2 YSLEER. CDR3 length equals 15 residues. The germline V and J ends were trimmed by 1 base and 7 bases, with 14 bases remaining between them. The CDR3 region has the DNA TGCGCCAGCAGCCAAGCCCCGGGGGGGGTCCAGCCCCAGCATTTT. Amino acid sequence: CASSQAPGGVQPQHF.

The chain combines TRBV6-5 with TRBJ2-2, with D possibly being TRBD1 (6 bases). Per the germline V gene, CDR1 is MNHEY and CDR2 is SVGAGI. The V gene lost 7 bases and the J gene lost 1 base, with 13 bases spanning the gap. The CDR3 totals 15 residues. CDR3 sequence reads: CASNSRTVNTGELFF. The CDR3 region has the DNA TGTGCCAGCAACTCGAGGACAGTGAACACCGGGGAGCTGTTTTTT.

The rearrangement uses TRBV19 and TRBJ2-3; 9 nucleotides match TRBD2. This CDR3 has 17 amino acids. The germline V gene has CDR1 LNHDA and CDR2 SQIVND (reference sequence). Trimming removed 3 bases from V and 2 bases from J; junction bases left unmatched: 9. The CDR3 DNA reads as TGTGCCAGTAGTATGGAGGGGCTAGCGGGGCTCACAGATACGCAGTATTTT. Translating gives CASSMEGLAGLTDTQYF.

The CDR3 loop is CASKSGHPNQPQHF. CDR3 sequence (DNA): TGTGCCAGCAAGAGCGGCCACCCTAATCAGCCCCAGCATTTT. The chain carries TRBV6-5 and TRBJ1-5, with D hard to call. V gave up 7 bases and J gave up 4 bases, with 14 bases separating them. In germline, CDR1 is MNHEY, CDR2 SVGAGI. The length of the CDR3 is 14 residues.

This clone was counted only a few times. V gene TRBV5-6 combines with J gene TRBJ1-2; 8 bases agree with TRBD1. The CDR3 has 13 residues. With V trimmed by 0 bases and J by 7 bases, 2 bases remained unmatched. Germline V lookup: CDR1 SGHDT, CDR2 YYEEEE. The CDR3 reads CASSLGQGSGYTF. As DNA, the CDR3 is TGTGCCAGCAGCTTGGGACAGGGGTCTGGCTACACCTTC.

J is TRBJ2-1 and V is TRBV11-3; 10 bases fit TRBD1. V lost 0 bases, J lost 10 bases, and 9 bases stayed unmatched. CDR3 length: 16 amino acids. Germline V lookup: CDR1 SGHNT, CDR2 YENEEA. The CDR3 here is CASSLEEGQGRGEQFF. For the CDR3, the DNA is TGTGCCAGCAGCTTAGAGGAGGGACAGGGGAGGGGGGAGCAGTTCTTC.

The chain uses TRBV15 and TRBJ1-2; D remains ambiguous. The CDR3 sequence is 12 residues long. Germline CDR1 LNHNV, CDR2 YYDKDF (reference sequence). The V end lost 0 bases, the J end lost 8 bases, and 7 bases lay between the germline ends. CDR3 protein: CATSRDRSGYTF. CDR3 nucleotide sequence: TGTGCCACCAGCAGAGATAGGAGCGGCTACACCTTC.

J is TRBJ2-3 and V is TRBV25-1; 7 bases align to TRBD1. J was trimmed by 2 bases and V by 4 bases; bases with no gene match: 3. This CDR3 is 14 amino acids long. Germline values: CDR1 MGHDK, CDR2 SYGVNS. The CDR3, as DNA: TGTGCCAGCAGTGTAACAGGGGCCACAGATACGCAGTATTTT. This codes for CASSVTGATDTQYF.

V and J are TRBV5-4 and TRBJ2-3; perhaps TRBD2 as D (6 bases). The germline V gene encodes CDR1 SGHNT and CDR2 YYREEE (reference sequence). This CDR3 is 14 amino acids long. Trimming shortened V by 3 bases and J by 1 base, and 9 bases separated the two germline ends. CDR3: CASSWTTGTDTQYF. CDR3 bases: TGTGCCAGCAGCTGGACTACCGGCACAGATACGCAGTATTTT.

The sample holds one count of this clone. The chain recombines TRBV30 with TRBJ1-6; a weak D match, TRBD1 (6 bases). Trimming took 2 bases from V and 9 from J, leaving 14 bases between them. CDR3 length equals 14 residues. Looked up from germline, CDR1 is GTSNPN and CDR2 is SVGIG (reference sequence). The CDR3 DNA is TGTGCCTGGAGTAGCCGGGGGGCTGTTTCACCCCTCCACTTT. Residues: CAWSSRGAVSPLHF.

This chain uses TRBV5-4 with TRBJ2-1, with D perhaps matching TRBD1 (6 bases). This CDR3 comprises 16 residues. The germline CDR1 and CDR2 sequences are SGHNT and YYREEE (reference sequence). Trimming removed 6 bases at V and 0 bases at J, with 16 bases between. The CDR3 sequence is CASTIYRVSSYNEQFF. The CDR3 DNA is TGTGCCAGCACCATCTACAGGGTGAGCTCCTACAATGAGCAGTTCTTC.

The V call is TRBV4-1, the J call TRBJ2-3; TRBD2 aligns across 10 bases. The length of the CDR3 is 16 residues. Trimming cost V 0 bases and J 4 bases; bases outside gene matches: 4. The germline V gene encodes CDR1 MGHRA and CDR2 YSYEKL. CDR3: CASSQDGSGGADTQYF. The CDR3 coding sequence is TGCGCCAGCAGCCAAGATGGCAGCGGGGGGGCAGATACGCAGTATTTT.

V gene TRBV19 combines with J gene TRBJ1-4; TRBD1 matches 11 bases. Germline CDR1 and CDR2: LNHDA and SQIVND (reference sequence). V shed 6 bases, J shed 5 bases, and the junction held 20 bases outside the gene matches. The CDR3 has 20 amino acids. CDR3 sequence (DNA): TGTGCCAGTAGCCTCCTCTGGACAGGGGGCCTCGGGACGGGCAATGAAAAACTGTTTTTT. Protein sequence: CASSLLWTGGLGTGNEKLFF.

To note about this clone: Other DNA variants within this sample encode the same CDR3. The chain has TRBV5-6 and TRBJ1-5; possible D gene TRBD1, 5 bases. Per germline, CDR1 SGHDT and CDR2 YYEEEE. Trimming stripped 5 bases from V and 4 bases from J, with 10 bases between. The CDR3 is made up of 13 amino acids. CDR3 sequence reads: CASSLTANQPQHF. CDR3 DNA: TGTGCCAGCAGTTTGACAGCTAATCAGCCCCAGCATTTT.

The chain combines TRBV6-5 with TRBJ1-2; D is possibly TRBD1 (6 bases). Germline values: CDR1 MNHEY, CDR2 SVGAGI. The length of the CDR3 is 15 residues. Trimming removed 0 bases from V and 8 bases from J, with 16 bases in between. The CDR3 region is CASSYSIAGARGYTF. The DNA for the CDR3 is TGTGCCAGCAGTTACTCGATCGCGGGGGCCAGAGGCTACACCTTC.

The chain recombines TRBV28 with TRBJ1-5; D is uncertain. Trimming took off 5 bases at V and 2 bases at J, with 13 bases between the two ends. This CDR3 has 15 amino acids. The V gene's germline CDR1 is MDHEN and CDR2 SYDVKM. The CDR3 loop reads CASSPGRVGNQPQHF. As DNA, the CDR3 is TGTGCCAGCAGTCCGGGGAGGGTTGGCAATCAGCCCCAGCATTTT.

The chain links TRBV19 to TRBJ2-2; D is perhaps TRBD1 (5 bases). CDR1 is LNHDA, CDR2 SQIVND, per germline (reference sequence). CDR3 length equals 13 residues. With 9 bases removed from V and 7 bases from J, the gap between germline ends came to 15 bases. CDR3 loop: CARGPPGIGELFF. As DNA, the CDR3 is TGTGCCAGGGGGCCGCCCGGTATCGGGGAGCTGTTTTTT.

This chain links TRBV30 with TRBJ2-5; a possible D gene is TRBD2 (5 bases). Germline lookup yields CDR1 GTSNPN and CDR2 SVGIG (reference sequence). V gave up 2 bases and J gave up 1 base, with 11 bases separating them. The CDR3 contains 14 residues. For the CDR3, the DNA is TGTGCCTGGAGTACGGGAATGGCCCAAGAGACCCAGTACTTC. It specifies CAWSTGMAQETQYF.

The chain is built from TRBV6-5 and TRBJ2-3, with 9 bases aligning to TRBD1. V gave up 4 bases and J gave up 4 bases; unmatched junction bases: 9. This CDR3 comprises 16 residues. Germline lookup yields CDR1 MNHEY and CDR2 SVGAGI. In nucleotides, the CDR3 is TGTGCCAGCAGTTTACTGGACAGGGGAATATCAGATACGCAGTATTTT. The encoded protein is CASSLLDRGISDTQYF.

Here the CDR3 DNA reads TGTGCCAGCAGTTCAGGGCAGGTTGGGAGCAATCAGCCCCAGCATTTT. Translation gives CASSSGQVGSNQPQHF. The chain couples TRBV27 to TRBJ1-5, with D perhaps TRBD1 (5 bases). This CDR3 has 16 amino acids. Germline V CDR1 and CDR2: MNHEY, SMNVEV (reference sequence). The V and J ends lost 4 bases and 1 base respectively, with 14 bases between them.

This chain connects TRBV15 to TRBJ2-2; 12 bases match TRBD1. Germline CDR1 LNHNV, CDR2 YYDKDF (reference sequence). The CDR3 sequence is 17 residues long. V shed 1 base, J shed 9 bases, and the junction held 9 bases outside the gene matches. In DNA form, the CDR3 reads TGTGCCACCAGCAGAGGAACGGGACAGGGGGCGGACAGGGAGCTGTTTTTT. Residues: CATSRGTGQGADRELFF.

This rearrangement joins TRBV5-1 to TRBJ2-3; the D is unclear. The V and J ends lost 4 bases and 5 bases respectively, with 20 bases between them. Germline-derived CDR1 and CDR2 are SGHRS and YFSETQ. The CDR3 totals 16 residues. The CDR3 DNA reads TGCGCCAGCAGCCCTGTTTTTCATCATACCGGAGATACGCAGTATTTT. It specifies CASSPVFHHTGDTQYF.

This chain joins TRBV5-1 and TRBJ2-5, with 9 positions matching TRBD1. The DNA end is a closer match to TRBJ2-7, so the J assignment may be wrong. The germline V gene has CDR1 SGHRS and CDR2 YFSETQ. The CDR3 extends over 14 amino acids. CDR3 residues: CASSPGTGPYEQYF. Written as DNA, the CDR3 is TGCGCCAGCAGCCCCGGGACAGGGCCGTACGAGCAGTACTTC.